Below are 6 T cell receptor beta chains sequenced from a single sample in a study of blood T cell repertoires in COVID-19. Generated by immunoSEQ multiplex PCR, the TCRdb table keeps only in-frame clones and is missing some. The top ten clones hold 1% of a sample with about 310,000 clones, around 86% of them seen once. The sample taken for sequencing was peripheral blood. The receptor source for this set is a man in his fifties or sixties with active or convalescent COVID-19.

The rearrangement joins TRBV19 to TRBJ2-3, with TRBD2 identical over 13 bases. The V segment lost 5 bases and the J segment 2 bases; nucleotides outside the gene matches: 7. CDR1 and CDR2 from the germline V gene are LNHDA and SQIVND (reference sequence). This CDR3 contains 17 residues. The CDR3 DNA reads TGTGCCAGTAGTCCCGGACTAGCGGGGGCAATCACAGATACGCAGTATTTT. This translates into CASSPGLAGAITDTQYF. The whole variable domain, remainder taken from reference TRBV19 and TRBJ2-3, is DGGITQSPKYLFRKEGQNVTLSCEQNLNHDAMYWYRQDPGQGLRLIYYSQIVNDFQKGDIAEGYSVSREKKESFPLTVTSAQKNPTAFYLCASSPGLAGAITDTQYFGPGTRLTVL.

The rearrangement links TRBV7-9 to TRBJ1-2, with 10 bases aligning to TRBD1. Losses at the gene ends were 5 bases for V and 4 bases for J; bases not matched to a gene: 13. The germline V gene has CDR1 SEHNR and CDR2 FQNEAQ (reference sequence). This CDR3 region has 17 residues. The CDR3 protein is CASSPIVGTGVGYGYTF. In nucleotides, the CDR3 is TGTGCCAGCAGCCCAATTGTCGGGACAGGGGTCGGCTATGGCTACACCTTC.

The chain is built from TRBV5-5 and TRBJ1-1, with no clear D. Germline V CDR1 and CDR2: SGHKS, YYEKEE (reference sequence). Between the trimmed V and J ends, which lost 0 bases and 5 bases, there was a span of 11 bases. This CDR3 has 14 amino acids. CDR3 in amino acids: CASSLVGQVTEAFF. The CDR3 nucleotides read TGTGCCAGCAGCTTGGTTGGTCAGGTAACTGAAGCTTTCTTT.

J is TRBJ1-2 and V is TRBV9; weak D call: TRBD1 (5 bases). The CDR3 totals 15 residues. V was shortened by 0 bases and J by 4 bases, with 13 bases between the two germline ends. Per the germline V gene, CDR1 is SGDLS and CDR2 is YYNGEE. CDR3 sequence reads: CASSVEGVRGYGYTF. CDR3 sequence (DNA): TGTGCCAGCAGCGTAGAAGGGGTTCGTGGCTATGGCTACACCTTC.

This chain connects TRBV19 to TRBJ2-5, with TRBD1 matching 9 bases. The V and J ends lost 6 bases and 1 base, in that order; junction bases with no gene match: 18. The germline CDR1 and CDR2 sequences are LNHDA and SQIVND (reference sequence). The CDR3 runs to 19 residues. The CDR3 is CASSPVPGQGGGTQETQYF. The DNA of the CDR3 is TGTGCCAGTAGCCCCGTCCCGGGACAGGGTGGGGGTACCCAAGAGACCCAGTACTTC.

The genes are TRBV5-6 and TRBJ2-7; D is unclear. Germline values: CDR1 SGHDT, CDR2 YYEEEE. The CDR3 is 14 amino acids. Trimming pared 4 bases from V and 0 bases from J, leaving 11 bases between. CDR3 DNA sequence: TGTGCCAGCAGCCGCCGCCCCGGCTCCTACGAGCAGTACTTC. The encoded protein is CASSRRPGSYEQYF.